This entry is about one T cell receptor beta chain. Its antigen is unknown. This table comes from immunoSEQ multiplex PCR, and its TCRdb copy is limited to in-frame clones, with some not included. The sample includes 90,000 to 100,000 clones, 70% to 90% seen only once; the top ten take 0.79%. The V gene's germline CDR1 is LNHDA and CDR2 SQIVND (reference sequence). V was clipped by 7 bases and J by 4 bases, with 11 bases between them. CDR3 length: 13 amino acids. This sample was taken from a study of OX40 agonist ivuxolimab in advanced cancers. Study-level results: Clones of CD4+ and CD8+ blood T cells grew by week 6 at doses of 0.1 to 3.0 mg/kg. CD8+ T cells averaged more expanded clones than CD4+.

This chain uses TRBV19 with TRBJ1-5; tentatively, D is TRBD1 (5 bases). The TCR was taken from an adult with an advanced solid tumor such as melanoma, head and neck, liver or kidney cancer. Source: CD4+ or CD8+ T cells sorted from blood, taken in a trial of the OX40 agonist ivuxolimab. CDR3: CASKQDRNQPQHF. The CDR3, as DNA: TGTGCCAGTAAACAGGACCGAAATCAGCCCCAGCATTTT.